This record covers a single TCR beta chain. Its antigen is still unknown. In each sample, about 0.95-11 million cryopreserved PBMC were present before DNA extraction. Running of the v3.0 immunoSEQ assay took place at survey level. A per-sample goal of about 40,000-55,000 T-cell genomes was targeted by sequencing. Method: immunoSEQ multiplex PCR; TCRdb's copy keeps in-frame clones and lacks some. The sample lists tens of thousands of clones; over 75% were seen once. This record comes from a study of long-term antiretroviral therapy in people with HIV. Trimming took 0 bases from V and 3 from J, leaving 18 bases between them. Germline CDR1 and CDR2: SNHLY and FYNNEI. The CDR3 loop spans 17 amino acids. Whole-study findings and limits: Versus controls, repertoires in people with HIV had narrower CDR3 length ranges. ART adherence, viral resistance and therapy changes were undocumented.

The V call is TRBV2, the J call TRBJ2-7; D not certain. Sequencing used unsorted PBMCs, obtained 1.1 years before starting antiretroviral therapy. This TCR was recovered from a woman aged 25 to 45 with HIV. The CDR3 region is CASSEALFDGTHYEQYF. The CDR3, as DNA: TGTGCCAGCAGTGAAGCGCTGTTTGACGGAACCCACTACGAGCAGTACTTC.